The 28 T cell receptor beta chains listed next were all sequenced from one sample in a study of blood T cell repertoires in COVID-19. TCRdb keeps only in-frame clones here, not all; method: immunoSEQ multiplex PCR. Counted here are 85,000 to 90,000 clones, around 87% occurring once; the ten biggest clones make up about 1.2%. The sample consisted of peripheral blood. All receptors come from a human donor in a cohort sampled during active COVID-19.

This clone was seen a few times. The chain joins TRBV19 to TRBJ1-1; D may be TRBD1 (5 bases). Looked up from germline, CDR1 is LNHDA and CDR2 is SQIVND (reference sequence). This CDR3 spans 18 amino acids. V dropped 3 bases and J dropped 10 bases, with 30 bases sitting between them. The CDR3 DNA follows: TGTGCCAGTAGTATCGTCCAGCCGGGACTCATCTTCGTCGAGGGAGCTTTCTTT. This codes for CASSIVQPGLIFVEGAFF.

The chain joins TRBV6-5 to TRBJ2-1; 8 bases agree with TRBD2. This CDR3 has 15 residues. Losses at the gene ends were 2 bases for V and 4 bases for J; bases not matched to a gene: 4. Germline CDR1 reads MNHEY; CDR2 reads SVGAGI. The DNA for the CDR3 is TGTGCCAGCAGTTACGCGGGAGGAGGATACAATGAGCAGTTCTTC. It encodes CASSYAGGGYNEQFF.

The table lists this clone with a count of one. In DNA form, the CDR3 reads TGTGCCAGCAGCTTCGGGGATGAGCAGTTCTTC. Its protein product is CASSFGDEQFF. The J gene is TRBJ2-1, the V gene TRBV11-2; possible D gene TRBD2, 5 bases. This CDR3 has 11 amino acids. The V end was cut by 3 bases, the J end by 8 bases, with 5 bases between. Germline values: CDR1 SGHAT, CDR2 FQNNGV.

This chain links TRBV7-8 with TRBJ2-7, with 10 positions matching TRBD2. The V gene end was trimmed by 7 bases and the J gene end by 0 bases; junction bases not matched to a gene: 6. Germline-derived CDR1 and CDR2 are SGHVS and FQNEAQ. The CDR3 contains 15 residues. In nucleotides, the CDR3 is TGTGCCAGCATCGATAGCGGGAGGCACTCCTACGAGCAGTACTTC. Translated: CASIDSGRHSYEQYF.

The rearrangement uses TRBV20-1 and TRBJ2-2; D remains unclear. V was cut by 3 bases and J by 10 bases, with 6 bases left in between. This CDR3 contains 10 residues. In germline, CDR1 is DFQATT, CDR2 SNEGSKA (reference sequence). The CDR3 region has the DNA TGCAGTGCTAGCAGGAAGGAGCTGTTTTTT. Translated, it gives CSASRKELFF.

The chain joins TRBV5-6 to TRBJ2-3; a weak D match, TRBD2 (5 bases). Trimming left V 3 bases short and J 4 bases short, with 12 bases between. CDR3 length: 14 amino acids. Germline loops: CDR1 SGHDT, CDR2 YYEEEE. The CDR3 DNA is TGTGCCAGCAGCTCTGCTAGCCTGGCAGATACGCAGTATTTT. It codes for CASSSASLADTQYF.

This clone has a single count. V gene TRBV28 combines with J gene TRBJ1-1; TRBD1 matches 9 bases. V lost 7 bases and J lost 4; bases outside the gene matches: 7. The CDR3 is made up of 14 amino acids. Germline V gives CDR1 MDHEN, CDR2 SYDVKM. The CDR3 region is CASTTPTGGTEAFF. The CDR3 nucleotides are TGTGCCAGCACTACTCCGACAGGGGGCACTGAAGCTTTCTTT.

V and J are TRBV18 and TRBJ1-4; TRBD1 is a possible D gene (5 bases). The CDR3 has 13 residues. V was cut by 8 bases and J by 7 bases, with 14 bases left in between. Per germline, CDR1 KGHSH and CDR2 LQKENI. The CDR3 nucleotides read TGTGCCAGCCAAACAGGCATTTCTGAAAAACTGTTTTTT. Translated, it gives CASQTGISEKLFF.

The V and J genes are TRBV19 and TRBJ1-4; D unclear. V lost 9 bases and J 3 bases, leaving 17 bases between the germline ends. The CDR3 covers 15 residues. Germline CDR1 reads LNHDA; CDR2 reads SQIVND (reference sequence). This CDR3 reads CASGGLGEANEKLFF. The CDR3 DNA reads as TGTGCCAGCGGCGGCCTGGGTGAAGCTAATGAAAAACTGTTTTTT.

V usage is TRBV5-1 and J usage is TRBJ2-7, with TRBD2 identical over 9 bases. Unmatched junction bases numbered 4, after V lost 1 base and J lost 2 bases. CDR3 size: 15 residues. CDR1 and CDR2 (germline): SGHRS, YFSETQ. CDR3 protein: CASSLFSGGTYEQYF. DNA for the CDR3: TGCGCCAGCAGCTTGTTTAGCGGGGGTACCTACGAGCAGTACTTC.

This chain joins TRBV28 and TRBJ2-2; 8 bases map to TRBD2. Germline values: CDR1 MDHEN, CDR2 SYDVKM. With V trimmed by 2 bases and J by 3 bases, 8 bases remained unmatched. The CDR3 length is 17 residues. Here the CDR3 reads CASSLRLAGLHTGELFF. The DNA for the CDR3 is TGTGCCAGCAGTTTAAGGCTAGCGGGCCTCCACACCGGGGAGCTGTTTTTT.

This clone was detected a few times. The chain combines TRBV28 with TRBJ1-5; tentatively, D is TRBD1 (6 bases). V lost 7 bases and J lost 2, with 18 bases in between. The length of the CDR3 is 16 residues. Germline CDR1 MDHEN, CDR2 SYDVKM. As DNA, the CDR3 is TGTGCCAGCACTCGACGGGGCAGGGGTGGCAATCAGCCCCAGCATTTT. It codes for CASTRRGRGGNQPQHF.

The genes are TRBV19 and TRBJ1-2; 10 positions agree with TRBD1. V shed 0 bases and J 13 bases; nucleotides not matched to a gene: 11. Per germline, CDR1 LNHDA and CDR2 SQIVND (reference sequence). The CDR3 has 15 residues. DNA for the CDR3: TGTGCCAGTAGTATAGACCCGAGACAGGGGGCGCGGGTCACCTTC. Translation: CASSIDPRQGARVTF.

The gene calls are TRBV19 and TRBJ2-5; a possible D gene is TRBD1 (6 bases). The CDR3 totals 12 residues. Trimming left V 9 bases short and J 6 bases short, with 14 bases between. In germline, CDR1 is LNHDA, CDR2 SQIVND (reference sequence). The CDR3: CASTGNRKTQYF. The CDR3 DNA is TGTGCCAGCACAGGGAATCGAAAGACCCAGTACTTC.

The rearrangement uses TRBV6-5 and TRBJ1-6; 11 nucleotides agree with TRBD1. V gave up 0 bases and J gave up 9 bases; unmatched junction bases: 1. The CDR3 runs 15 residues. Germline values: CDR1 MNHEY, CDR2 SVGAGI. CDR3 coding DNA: TGTGCCAGCAGTTACTCGGGACAGGGGGGTTCACCCCTCCACTTT. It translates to CASSYSGQGGSPLHF.

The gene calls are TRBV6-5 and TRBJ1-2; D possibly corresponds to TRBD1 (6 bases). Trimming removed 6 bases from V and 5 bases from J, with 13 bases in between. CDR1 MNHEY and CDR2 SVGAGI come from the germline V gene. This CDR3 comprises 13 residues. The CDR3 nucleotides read TGTGCCAGCAGCCCCGGGACACAGTATGGCTACACCTTC. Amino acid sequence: CASSPGTQYGYTF.

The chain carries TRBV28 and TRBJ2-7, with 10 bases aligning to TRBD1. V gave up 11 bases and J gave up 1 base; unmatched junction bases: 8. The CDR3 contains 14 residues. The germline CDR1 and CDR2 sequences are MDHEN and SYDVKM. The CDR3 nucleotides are TGTGCCGCCCTCGGACAGGGGGGATCCTACGAGCAGTACTTC. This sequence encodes CAALGQGGSYEQYF.

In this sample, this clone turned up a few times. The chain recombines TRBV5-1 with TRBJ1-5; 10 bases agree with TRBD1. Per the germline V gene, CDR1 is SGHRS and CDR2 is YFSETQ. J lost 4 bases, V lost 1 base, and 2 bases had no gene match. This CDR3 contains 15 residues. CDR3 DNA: TGCGCCAGCAGCTTGTTGGGACAGGGGAATCAGCCCCAGCATTTT. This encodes CASSLLGQGNQPQHF.

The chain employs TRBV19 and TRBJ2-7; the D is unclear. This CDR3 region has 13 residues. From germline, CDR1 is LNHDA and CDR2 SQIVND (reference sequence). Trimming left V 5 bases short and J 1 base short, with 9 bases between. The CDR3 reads CASSVAESYEQYF. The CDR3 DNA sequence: TGTGCCAGTAGTGTGGCGGAATCCTACGAGCAGTACTTC.

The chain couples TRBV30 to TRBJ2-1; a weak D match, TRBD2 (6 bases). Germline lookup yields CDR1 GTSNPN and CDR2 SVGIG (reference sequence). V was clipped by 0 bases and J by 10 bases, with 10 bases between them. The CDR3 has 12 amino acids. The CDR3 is CAWSVLAKEQFF. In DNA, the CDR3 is TGTGCCTGGAGTGTACTAGCAAAAGAGCAGTTCTTC.

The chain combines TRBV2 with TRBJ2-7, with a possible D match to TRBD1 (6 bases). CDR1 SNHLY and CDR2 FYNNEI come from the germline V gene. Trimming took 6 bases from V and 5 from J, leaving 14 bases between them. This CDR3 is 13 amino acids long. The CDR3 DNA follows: TGTGCCAGCAGCGCCACTAGGGGGAACGAGCAGTACTTC. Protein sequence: CASSATRGNEQYF.

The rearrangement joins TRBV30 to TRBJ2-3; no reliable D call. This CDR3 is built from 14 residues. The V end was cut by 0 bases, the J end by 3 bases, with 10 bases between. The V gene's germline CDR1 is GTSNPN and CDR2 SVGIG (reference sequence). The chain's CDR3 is CAWSVSRSTDTQYF. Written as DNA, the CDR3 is TGTGCCTGGAGTGTAAGTAGAAGTACAGATACGCAGTATTTT. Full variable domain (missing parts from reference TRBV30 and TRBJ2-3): SQTIHQWPATLVQPVGSPLSLECTVEGTSNPNLYWYRQAAGRGLQLLFYSVGIGQISSEVPQNLSASRPQDRQFILSSKKLLLSDSGFYLCAWSVSRSTDTQYFGPGTRLTVL.

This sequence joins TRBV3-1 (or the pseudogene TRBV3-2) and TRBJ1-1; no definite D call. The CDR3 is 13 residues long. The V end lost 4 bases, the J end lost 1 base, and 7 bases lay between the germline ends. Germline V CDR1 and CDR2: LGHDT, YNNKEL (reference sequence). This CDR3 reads CASSPHENTEAFF. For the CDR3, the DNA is TGTGCCAGCAGCCCACATGAGAACACTGAAGCTTTCTTT.

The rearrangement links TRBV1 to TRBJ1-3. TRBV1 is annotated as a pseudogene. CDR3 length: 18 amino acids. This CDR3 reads CTSSQDPGSGSPGNTIYF. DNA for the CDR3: TGCACCAGCAGCCAAGATCCGGGGAGCGGCAGCCCTGGAAACACCATATATTTT.

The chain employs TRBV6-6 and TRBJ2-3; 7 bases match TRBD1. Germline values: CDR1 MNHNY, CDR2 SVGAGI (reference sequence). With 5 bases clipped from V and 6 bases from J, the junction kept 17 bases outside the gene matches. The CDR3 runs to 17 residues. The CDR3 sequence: CASSPYTGDPKLDTQYF. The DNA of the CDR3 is TGTGCCAGCAGTCCATATACAGGGGACCCGAAGCTCGATACGCAGTATTTT.

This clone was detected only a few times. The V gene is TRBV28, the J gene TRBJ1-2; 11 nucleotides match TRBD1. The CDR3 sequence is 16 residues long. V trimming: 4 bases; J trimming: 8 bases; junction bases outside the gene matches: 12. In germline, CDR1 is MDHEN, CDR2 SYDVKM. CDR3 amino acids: CASSSPGTGGSRGYTF. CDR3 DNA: TGTGCCAGCAGTTCTCCAGGGACAGGGGGGTCGCGGGGCTACACCTTC.

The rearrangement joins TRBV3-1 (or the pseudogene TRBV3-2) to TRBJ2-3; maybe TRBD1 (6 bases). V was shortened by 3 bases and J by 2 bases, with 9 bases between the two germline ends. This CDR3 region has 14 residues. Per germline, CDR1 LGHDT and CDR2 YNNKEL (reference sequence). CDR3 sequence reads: CASSQDSFTDTQYF. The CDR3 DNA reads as TGTGCCAGCAGCCAGGACAGTTTCACAGATACGCAGTATTTT.

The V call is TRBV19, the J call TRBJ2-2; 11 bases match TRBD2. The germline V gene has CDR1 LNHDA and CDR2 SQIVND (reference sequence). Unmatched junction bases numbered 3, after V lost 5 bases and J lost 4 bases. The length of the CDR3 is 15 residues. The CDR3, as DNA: TGTGCCAGTAGTCCTCTAGCGGGAGGCACCGGGGAGCTGTTTTTT. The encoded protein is CASSPLAGGTGELFF.